This paragraph reports one TCR beta chain. The sample belongs to a study of blood T cell repertoires in COVID-19. Study at large: Acute and convalescent COVID-19 specimens originated in the United States, Italy and Spain. From T cells, B-cell-depleted T cells, or PBMCs came the material, which was cDNA or gDNA.

Trimming took off 4 bases at V and 1 base at J, with 10 bases between the two ends. Germline values: CDR1 SQVTM, CDR2 ANQGSEA. This CDR3 has 13 residues. Per the authors' pipeline: How many nucleated cells were present was estimated from reference gene primer amplification. Using immunoSEQ multiplex PCR, the repertoire was profiled, and TCRdb retains in-frame clones only, with some absent. D and trimming were read from the DNA, whereas the V and J calls and clone size are those reported in that table. The sample has approximately 200,000 clones, about 87% seen once. Input material: peripheral blood. The sequence came from a man in his 60s who had recovered from COVID-19. V gene TRBV29-1 combines with J gene TRBJ1-1; D not certain. CDR3 DNA sequence: TGCAGCGTTGGAGGTGTCGCGAACACTGAAGCTTTCTTT. Translation: CSVGGVANTEAFF.